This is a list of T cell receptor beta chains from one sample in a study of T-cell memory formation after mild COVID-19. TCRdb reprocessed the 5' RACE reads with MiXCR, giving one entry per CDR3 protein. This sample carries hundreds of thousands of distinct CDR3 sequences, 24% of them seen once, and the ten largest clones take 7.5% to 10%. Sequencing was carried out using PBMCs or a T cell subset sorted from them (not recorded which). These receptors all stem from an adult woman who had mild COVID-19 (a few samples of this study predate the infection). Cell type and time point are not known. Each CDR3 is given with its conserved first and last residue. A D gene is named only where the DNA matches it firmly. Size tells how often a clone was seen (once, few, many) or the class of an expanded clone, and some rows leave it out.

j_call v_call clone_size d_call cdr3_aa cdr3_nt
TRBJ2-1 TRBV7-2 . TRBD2 CASSFGLAGGYEQFF TGTGCCAGCAGCTTTGGACTAGCGGGAGGCTATGAGCAGTTCTTC
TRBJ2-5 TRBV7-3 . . CASSQGTRETQYF TGTGCCAGCAGTCAGGGGACCAGAGAGACCCAGTACTTC
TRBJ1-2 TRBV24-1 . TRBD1 CATSDFGQAYGYTF TGTGCCACCAGTGATTTCGGACAGGCGTATGGCTACACCTTC
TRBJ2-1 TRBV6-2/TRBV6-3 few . CASKGLAKNEQFF TGTGCCAGCAAGGGGCTAGCCAAGAATGAGCAGTTCTTC
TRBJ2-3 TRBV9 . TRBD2 CASSARLAGPTDTQYF TGTGCCAGCAGCGCTCGACTAGCGGGCCCCACAGATACGCAGTATTTT
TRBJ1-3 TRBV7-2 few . CASSLVPQSSGNTIYF TGTGCCAGCAGCTTAGTTCCACAGAGCTCTGGAAACACCATATATTTT
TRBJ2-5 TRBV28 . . CASSGFGGRKETQYF TGTGCCAGCAGTGGATTCGGGGGGCGCAAAGAGACCCAGTACTTC
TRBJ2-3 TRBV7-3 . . CASSLGTHSTDTQYF TGTGCCAGCAGCTTAGGGACCCACAGCACAGATACGCAGTATTTT
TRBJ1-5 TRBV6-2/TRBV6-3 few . CASSWGIRNQPQHF TGTGCCAGCAGTTGGGGGATCCGCAATCAGCCCCAGCATTTT
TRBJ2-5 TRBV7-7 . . CASSLVGKQETQYF TGTGCTAGCAGCTTAGTAGGAAAGCAAGAGACCCAGTACTTC
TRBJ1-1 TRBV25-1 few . CASSEPGKGTEAFF TGTGCCAGCAGCGAACCGGGGAAAGGTACTGAAGCTTTCTTT
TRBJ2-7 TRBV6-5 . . CASSSNPGQSSYEQYF TGTGCCAGCAGTTCGAACCCGGGCCAGAGCTCCTACGAGCAGTACTTC
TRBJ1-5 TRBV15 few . CATSRDRGNSNQPQHF TGTGCCACCAGCAGAGATCGAGGGAATAGCAATCAGCCCCAGCATTTT
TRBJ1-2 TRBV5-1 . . CASSLGTSNYGYTF TGCGCCAGCAGCTTGGGGACGTCTAACTATGGCTACACCTTC
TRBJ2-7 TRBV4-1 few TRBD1 CASSPFGTGGFEQYF TGCGCCAGCAGCCCTTTCGGGACAGGCGGCTTCGAGCAGTACTTC
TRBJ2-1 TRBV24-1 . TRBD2 CATSDRRLAGARGSGEQFF TGTGCCACCAGTGATCGCAGACTAGCGGGGGCCCGGGGATCCGGGGAGCAGTTCTTC
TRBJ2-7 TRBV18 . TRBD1 CASSEDRGAYEQYF TGTGCCAGCTCAGAGGACAGGGGGGCCTACGAGCAGTACTTC
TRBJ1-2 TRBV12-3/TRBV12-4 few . CASIVTGNYGYTF TGTGCCAGCATCGTAACAGGGAACTATGGCTACACCTTC
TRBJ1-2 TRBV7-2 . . CASSQTDRPNYGYTF TGTGCCAGCAGCCAAACGGACAGACCTAACTATGGCTACACCTTC
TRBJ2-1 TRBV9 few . CASSVVVTSIHEQFF TGTGCCAGCAGCGTAGTGGTGACTAGTATCCATGAGCAGTTCTTC
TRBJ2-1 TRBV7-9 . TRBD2 CASSLEPSGSYNEQFF TGTGCCAGCAGCTTAGAGCCTAGCGGGTCCTACAATGAGCAGTTCTTC
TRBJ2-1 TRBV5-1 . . CASSHTQGSYNEQFF TGCGCCAGCAGCCACACGCAGGGGTCCTACAATGAGCAGTTCTTC
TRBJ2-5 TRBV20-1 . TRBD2 CSARSPGLAGTQETQYF TGCAGTGCTAGATCCCCGGGACTAGCGGGGACCCAAGAGACCCAGTACTTC
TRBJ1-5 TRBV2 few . CASSWRVGQPQHF TGTGCCAGCAGCTGGAGGGTTGGGCAGCCCCAGCATTTT
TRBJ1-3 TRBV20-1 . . CSASRPYSGNTIYF TGCAGTGCTAGTAGACCTTACTCTGGAAACACCATATATTTT
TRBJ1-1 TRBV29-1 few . CSVERRQDTEAFF TGCAGCGTTGAAAGGAGGCAGGACACTGAAGCTTTCTTT